These 13 T cell receptor beta chains originate from one sample sequenced in a study of blood T cell repertoires in COVID-19. Only in-frame clones appear in the TCRdb table, and some are missing; sequencing was by immunoSEQ multiplex PCR. The sample has around 95,000 clones; just under 80% are singletons. Sequencing was carried out using peripheral blood. These receptors originate from a woman in her seventies with acute or convalescent COVID-19.

V and J are TRBV2 and TRBJ1-4; TRBD1 agrees at 9 bases. Per the germline V gene, CDR1 is SNHLY and CDR2 is FYNNEI. The ends lost 6 bases at V and 3 bases at J; junction bases unmatched: 2. This CDR3 is built from 14 residues. CDR3 coding DNA: TGTGCCAGCAGGGGACAGGGTCCTAATGAAAAACTGTTTTTT. Its translation: CASRGQGPNEKLFF.

DNA for the CDR3: TGTGCCAGCAGCTTCAGGACAGGGGGCGCCGGGGATGGCTACACCTTC. Amino acids: CASSFRTGGAGDGYTF. The gene calls are TRBV7-9 and TRBJ1-2, with 11 bases aligning to TRBD1. CDR3 length: 16 residues. Losses at the gene ends were 3 bases for V and 6 bases for J; bases not matched to a gene: 9. Germline loops: CDR1 SEHNR, CDR2 FQNEAQ (reference sequence).

This rearrangement joins TRBV28 to TRBJ2-3, with 8 bases lining up with TRBD2. Per germline, CDR1 MDHEN and CDR2 SYDVKM. The length of the CDR3 is 15 residues. V trimming: 2 bases; J trimming: 2 bases; junction bases outside the gene matches: 3. CDR3 coding DNA: TGTGCCAGCAGTTTAGTAGCGGGACTCACAGATACGCAGTATTTT. Translating it yields CASSLVAGLTDTQYF.

The rearrangement joins TRBV3-1 (or the pseudogene TRBV3-2) to TRBJ1-6, with D unresolved. The CDR3 has 16 amino acids. Germline values: CDR1 LGHDT, CDR2 YNNKEL (reference sequence). V lost 0 bases, J lost 3 bases, and 9 bases lay in between. The CDR3 coding sequence is TGTGCCAGCAGCCAAGACCCGGTAAACTATAATTCACCCCTCCACTTT. Translated: CASSQDPVNYNSPLHF.

The chain couples TRBV29-1 to TRBJ1-4; D is possibly TRBD1 (5 bases). V lost 7 bases to trimming and J lost 7 bases, with 16 bases between them. Per the germline V gene, CDR1 is SQVTM and CDR2 is ANQGSEA. This CDR3 is 13 amino acids long. The CDR3 loop is CSAGGKGAEKLFF. CDR3 in DNA: TGCAGCGCCGGGGGGAAGGGTGCTGAAAAACTGTTTTTT. The full variable domain, its missing parts supplied by reference TRBV29-1 and TRBJ1-4, is SAVISQKPSRDICQRGTSLTIQCQVDSQVTMMFWYRQQPGQSLTLIATANQGSEATYESGFVIDKFPISRPNLTFSTLTVSNMSPEDSSIYLCSAGGKGAEKLFFGSGTQLSVL.

This clone appeared once. The chain joins TRBV2 to TRBJ1-5, with unresolved D. CDR1 and CDR2 (germline): SNHLY, FYNNEI. Deletions cut 4 bases from V and 4 bases from J, with 14 bases between. The CDR3 spans 15 residues. The CDR3 spells CASSAMAAGNQPQHF. DNA of the CDR3: TGTGCCAGCAGTGCGATGGCTGCGGGGAATCAGCCCCAGCATTTT.

The genes are TRBV5-4 and TRBJ2-7; TRBD1 aligns across 10 bases. CDR1 is SGHNT, CDR2 YYREEE, per germline (reference sequence). The CDR3 spans 13 residues. Trimming took 4 bases from V and 7 from J; bases not matched to a gene: 5. CDR3 region: CASSIDRGQEQYF. The CDR3 nucleotides read TGTGCCAGCAGCATTGACAGGGGGCAGGAGCAGTACTTC.

The sample holds a few counts of this clone. V gene TRBV6-5 combines with J gene TRBJ1-1; unclear D gene. Looked up from germline, CDR1 is MNHEY and CDR2 is SVGAGI. Trimming stripped 4 bases from V and 5 bases from J, with 14 bases between. The CDR3 extends over 14 amino acids. The DNA for the CDR3 is TGTGCCAGCAGTTTGGGAGATTTGAGGACTGAAGCTTTCTTT. Protein sequence: CASSLGDLRTEAFF.

This chain uses TRBV27 with TRBJ1-3, with D perhaps TRBD1 (5 bases). V lost 11 bases to trimming and J lost 4 bases, with 9 bases between them. Germline V gene lookup returns CDR1 MNHEY and CDR2 SMNVEV (reference sequence). The CDR3 has 11 residues. The CDR3 nucleotides read TGTGCCGGGCACAGGGGAAACACCATATATTTT. It is translated as CAGHRGNTIYF.

The CDR3 region is CASSLDKGQHYGYTF. The CDR3 nucleotides are TGTGCCAGCAGCTTAGACAAGGGACAGCACTATGGCTACACCTTC. The chain links TRBV11-2 to TRBJ1-2, with TRBD1 matching over 7 bases. Germline V gives CDR1 SGHAT, CDR2 FQNNGV. V trimming: 0 bases; J trimming: 3 bases; junction bases outside the gene matches: 4. This CDR3 is 15 amino acids long.

This sequence joins TRBV19 and TRBJ1-5; 7 positions agree with TRBD1. From germline, CDR1 is LNHDA and CDR2 SQIVND (reference sequence). There are 14 residues in the CDR3. With V trimmed by 4 bases and J by 4 bases, 4 bases remained unmatched. The CDR3 sequence is CASSKGAANQPQHF. DNA for the CDR3: TGTGCCAGTAGTAAGGGGGCAGCGAATCAGCCCCAGCATTTT.

The CDR3 is CASSLLLRTGRMDGYTF. CDR3 coding DNA: TGTGCCAGCAGCCTTCTACTGAGGACAGGGAGAATGGATGGCTACACCTTC. The gene calls are TRBV5-4 and TRBJ1-2; 8 nucleotides agree with TRBD1. Germline V gene data show CDR1 as SGHNT and CDR2 as YYREEE (reference sequence). V lost 4 bases and J lost 6; bases outside the gene matches: 17. The CDR3 is 17 amino acids. Full variable domain (rest looked up from reference TRBV5-4 and TRBJ1-2): ETGVTQSPTHLIKTRGQQVTLRCSSQSGHNTVSWYQQALGQGPQFIFQYYREEENGRGNFPPRFSGLQFPNYSSELNVNALELDDSALYLCASSLLLRTGRMDGYTFGSGTRLTVV.

The rearrangement links TRBV15 to TRBJ2-5; 12 nucleotides line up with TRBD2. In germline, CDR1 is LNHNV, CDR2 YYDKDF (reference sequence). J was trimmed by 5 bases and V by 8 bases; bases with no gene match: 9. The CDR3 runs 15 residues. DNA for the CDR3: TGTGCCACCGGTCCTCTAGCGGGGGGGCGGGAGACCCAGTACTTC. Translating it yields CATGPLAGGRETQYF.